A selection of T cell receptor beta chains follows, all from one sample in a study of T cells in Graves' hyperthyroidism and ophthalmopathy. Each CDR3 protein gets one entry after TCRdb re-called the multiplex PCR reads with MiXCR. The sample lists a few hundred thousand distinct CDR3 sequences, under 25% occurring once. The sample taken for sequencing was blood. The receptors shown here come from a man younger than 35 with Graves' hyperthyroidism. Each CDR3 is given with its conserved first and last residue. D genes are given only for firm matches. Only part of the rows carry a size: once, few, many, or a class if the clone is expanded.

CDR3aa: CASSVFSYEQYF
CDR3nt: TGTGCCAGCAGCGTGTTCTCCTACGAGCAGTACTTC
v_gene: TRBV6-1
d_gene: -
abundance: many
j_gene: TRBJ2-7

CDR3aa: CASSPGRNQETQYF
CDR3nt: TGTGCCAGCAGCCCGGGACGGAACCAAGAGACCCAGTACTTC
v_gene: TRBV6-2/TRBV6-3
d_gene: -
abundance: many
j_gene: TRBJ2-5

CDR3aa: CTSSYSDNNYGYTF
CDR3nt: TGTACCAGCAGTTACTCAGACAATAACTATGGCTACACCTTC
v_gene: TRBV6-5
d_gene: -
abundance: -
j_gene: TRBJ1-2

CDR3aa: CASSSRGDSYEQYF
CDR3nt: TGTGCCAGCAGCTCCAGGGGGGACTCCTACGAGCAGTACTTC
v_gene: TRBV13
d_gene: -
abundance: many
j_gene: TRBJ2-7

CDR3aa: CASLPRTLYGYTF
CDR3nt: TGTGCCAGCCTTCCCCGGACCCTCTATGGCTACACCTTC
v_gene: TRBV7-9
d_gene: -
abundance: -
j_gene: TRBJ1-2

CDR3aa: CASRLAQSYEQYF
CDR3nt: TGTGCCAGCAGGCTAGCCCAATCCTACGAGCAGTACTTC
v_gene: TRBV2
d_gene: -
abundance: -
j_gene: TRBJ2-7

CDR3aa: CASSYSRGVYGYTF
CDR3nt: TGTGCCAGCAGTTACTCCCGTGGGGTGTATGGCTACACCTTC
v_gene: TRBV6-5
d_gene: -
abundance: many
j_gene: TRBJ1-2

CDR3aa: CAWSVQFPGQYF
CDR3nt: TGTGCCTGGAGTGTACAGTTCCCAGGGCAGTACTTC
v_gene: TRBV30
d_gene: -
abundance: many
j_gene: TRBJ2-7

CDR3aa: CASSLDPKETQYF
CDR3nt: TGTGCCAGCAGCTTAGACCCGAAAGAGACCCAGTACTTC
v_gene: TRBV11-1
d_gene: -
abundance: -
j_gene: TRBJ2-5

CDR3aa: CASSLDYRGRGGYTF
CDR3nt: TGTGCCAGCAGTTTAGACTACAGGGGACGGGGTGGCTACACCTTC
v_gene: TRBV12-3/TRBV12-4
d_gene: TRBD1
abundance: -
j_gene: TRBJ1-2

CDR3aa: CASMSRANERYF
CDR3nt: TGCGCCAGCATGAGCAGGGCGAACGAGCGGTACTTC
v_gene: TRBV5-1
d_gene: -
abundance: many
j_gene: TRBJ2-7

CDR3aa: CASSWTGSLDEQYF
CDR3nt: TGTGCCAGCAGTTGGACAGGGTCGTTGGACGAGCAGTACTTC
v_gene: TRBV6-5
d_gene: TRBD1
abundance: many
j_gene: TRBJ2-7

CDR3aa: CATAGGLISSEAFF
CDR3nt: TGTGCCACCGCAGGGGGCTTGATATCTTCTGAAGCTTTCTTT
v_gene: TRBV15
d_gene: TRBD1
abundance: few
j_gene: TRBJ1-1

CDR3aa: CASSYSLSANYGYTF
CDR3nt: TGTGCCAGCAGTTACTCCCTGAGTGCTAACTATGGCTACACCTTC
v_gene: TRBV6-5
d_gene: -
abundance: few
j_gene: TRBJ1-2

CDR3aa: CASSLNEGTEAFF
CDR3nt: TGTGCCAGCAGTTTAAACGAGGGCACTGAAGCTTTCTTT
v_gene: TRBV12-3/TRBV12-4
d_gene: -
abundance: many
j_gene: TRBJ1-1

CDR3aa: CASSYSTGTNQETQYF
CDR3nt: TGTGCCAGCAGTTACTCGACGGGGACCAACCAAGAGACCCAGTACTTC
v_gene: TRBV6-2/TRBV6-3
d_gene: -
abundance: -
j_gene: TRBJ2-5

CDR3aa: CARPLTRWTGELFF
CDR3nt: TGTGCCAGACCCCTGACCCGGTGGACCGGGGAGCTGTTTTTT
v_gene: TRBV19
d_gene: -
abundance: many
j_gene: TRBJ2-2

CDR3aa: CSAKSGGAYEQYF
CDR3nt: TGCAGTGCTAAAAGCGGAGGGGCCTACGAGCAGTACTTC
v_gene: TRBV20-1
d_gene: -
abundance: -
j_gene: TRBJ2-7

CDR3aa: CASSEYDGGEKLFF
CDR3nt: TGTGCCAGCAGTGAATATGACGGGGGGGAAAAACTGTTTTTT
v_gene: TRBV25-1
d_gene: -
abundance: many
j_gene: TRBJ1-4

CDR3aa: CASSKENQPQHF
CDR3nt: TGTGCCAGCAGTAAAGAGAATCAGCCCCAGCATTTT
v_gene: TRBV12-3/TRBV12-4
d_gene: -
abundance: once
j_gene: TRBJ1-5

CDR3aa: CSVEDGTSYGEQYF
CDR3nt: TGCAGCGTTGAAGACGGGACATCATACGGGGAGCAGTACTTC
v_gene: TRBV29-1
d_gene: -
abundance: many
j_gene: TRBJ2-7

CDR3aa: CASTLPGAGELFF
CDR3nt: TGTGCCAGCACCCTACCAGGGGCGGGGGAGCTGTTTTTT
v_gene: TRBV12-3/TRBV12-4
d_gene: -
abundance: many
j_gene: TRBJ2-2

CDR3aa: CASSEASGGVETQYF
CDR3nt: TGTGCCAGCAGTGAAGCTAGCGGGGGGGTAGAGACCCAGTACTTC
v_gene: TRBV6-1
d_gene: TRBD2
abundance: many
j_gene: TRBJ2-5

CDR3aa: CASSSILYFGYTF
CDR3nt: TGTGCCAGCAGCTCCATACTTTATTTTGGCTACACCTTC
v_gene: TRBV7-9
d_gene: -
abundance: -
j_gene: TRBJ1-2